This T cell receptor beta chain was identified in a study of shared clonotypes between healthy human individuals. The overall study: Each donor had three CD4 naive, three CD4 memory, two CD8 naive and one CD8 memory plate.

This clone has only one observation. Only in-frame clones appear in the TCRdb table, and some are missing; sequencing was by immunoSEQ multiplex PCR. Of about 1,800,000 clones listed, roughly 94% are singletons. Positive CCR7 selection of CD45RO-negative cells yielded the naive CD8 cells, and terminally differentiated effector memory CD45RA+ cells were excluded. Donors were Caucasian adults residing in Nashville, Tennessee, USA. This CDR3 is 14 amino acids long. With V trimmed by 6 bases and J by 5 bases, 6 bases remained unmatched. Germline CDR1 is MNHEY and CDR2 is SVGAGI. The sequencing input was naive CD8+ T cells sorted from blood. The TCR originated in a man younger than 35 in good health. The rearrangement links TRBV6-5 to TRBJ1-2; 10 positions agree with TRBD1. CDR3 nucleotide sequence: TGTGCCAGCAGGCCCCCGGGACAGGGGTATGGCTACACCTTC. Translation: CASRPPGQGYGYTF.